The 30 T cell receptor beta chains presented below share a single source sample, sequenced in a study of cytomegalovirus exposure and HLA in healthy donors. 60 Vbeta and 13 Jbeta primers were used in PCR. Assay: immunoSEQ multiplex PCR; the TCRdb copy retains only in-frame clones and omits some. This listing includes fewer than 85,000 clones. The sequenced sample consisted of PBMCs. These receptors all stem from a man younger than 45 in good health and CMV-seronegative.

The chain recombines TRBV20-1 with TRBJ1-2; D perhaps matches TRBD1 (6 bases). In germline, CDR1 is DFQATT, CDR2 SNEGSKA (reference sequence). The CDR3 extends over 11 amino acids. With 8 bases removed from V and 2 bases from J, the gap between germline ends came to 9 bases. DNA of the CDR3: TGCAGTTTACAGGGAAACTATGGCTACACCTTC. Its translation is CSLQGNYGYTF.

J is TRBJ1-1 and V is TRBV6-5; no firm D call. Per the germline V gene, CDR1 is MNHEY and CDR2 is SVGAGI. Trimming stripped 6 bases from V and 7 bases from J, with 18 bases between. The length of the CDR3 is 14 residues. The CDR3 bases are TGTGCCAGCAGGGCCCTCACAAGTGGCCGTGAAGCTTTCTTT. It specifies CASRALTSGREAFF.

V and J are TRBV29-1 and TRBJ1-1; D not certain. Trimming removed 4 bases at V and 4 bases at J, with 7 bases between. The CDR3 has 11 amino acids. The germline gives CDR1 SQVTM, CDR2 ANQGSEA. The CDR3 loop reads CSVGRVTEAFF. CDR3 nucleotide sequence: TGCAGCGTTGGACGGGTCACTGAAGCTTTCTTT.

CDR3 loop: CASSLAGASGLSYNEQFF. CDR3 coding DNA: TGTGCCAGCAGCTTAGCGGGGGCTAGCGGCCTTTCCTACAATGAGCAGTTCTTC. The J gene is TRBJ2-1, the V gene TRBV7-8; possible D gene TRBD2, 7 bases. Trimming pared 0 bases from V and 1 base from J, leaving 16 bases between. In germline, CDR1 is SGHVS, CDR2 FQNEAQ. The CDR3 totals 18 residues.

V gene TRBV27 combines with J gene TRBJ2-1; TRBD2 matches at 9 bases. The CDR3 is made up of 15 amino acids. Germline values: CDR1 MNHEY, CDR2 SMNVEV (reference sequence). V trimming: 4 bases; J trimming: 8 bases; junction bases outside the gene matches: 9. CDR3 region: CASSSFHRLADEQFF. Written as DNA, the CDR3 is TGTGCCAGCAGTTCATTCCACCGACTAGCGGATGAGCAGTTCTTC.

This chain connects TRBV30 to TRBJ2-5; 8 bases line up with TRBD2. The V gene's germline CDR1 is GTSNPN and CDR2 SVGIG (reference sequence). The CDR3 loop spans 18 amino acids. The DNA of the CDR3 is TGTGCACTTAGTGTCCGGGTAGCGGGATCGTTATCCCCAGAGACCCAGTACTTC. It is translated as CALSVRVAGSLSPETQYF.

On this clone itself: Mismatch with germline at one junction end may stem from a read error. The rearrangement joins TRBV5-1 to TRBJ1-2; TRBD1 agrees at 7 bases. The CDR3 contains 14 residues. Germline V gene data show CDR1 as SGHRS and CDR2 as YFSETQ. The CDR3 loop is CASSLDRGLSGYAF. The CDR3 region has the DNA TGCGCCAGCAGCTTGGACAGGGGTCTCTCTGGCTACGCCTTC.

V is TRBV7-9 and J is TRBJ1-4; D not certain. Looked up from germline, CDR1 is SEHNR and CDR2 is FQNEAQ (reference sequence). V was pared by 1 base and J by 0 bases, with 9 bases between. The CDR3 loop spans 16 amino acids. DNA of the CDR3: TGTGCCAGCAGCTTAGGTCTCCCCGCAACTAATGAAAAACTGTTTTTT. Translated, it gives CASSLGLPATNEKLFF. The full variable domain, completed using reference TRBV7-9 and TRBJ1-4, is DTGVSQNPRHKITKRGQNVTFRCDPISEHNRLYWYRQTLGQGPEFLTYFQNEAQLEKSRLLSDRFSAERPKGSFSTLEIQRTEQGDSAMYLCASSLGLPATNEKLFFGSGTQLSVL.

The V and J genes are TRBV2 and TRBJ2-1; possible D gene TRBD1, 5 bases. Trimming left V 7 bases short and J 4 bases short, with 14 bases between. From germline, CDR1 is SNHLY and CDR2 FYNNEI. The CDR3 extends over 14 amino acids. The CDR3 loop reads CASTGAPLYNEQFF. CDR3 bases: TGTGCCAGCACTGGGGCGCCTCTATACAATGAGCAGTTCTTC.

The V and J genes are TRBV4-1 and TRBJ2-6; TRBD1 matches at 7 bases. With 1 base clipped from V and 4 bases from J, the junction kept 10 bases outside the gene matches. Germline assignment: CDR1 MGHRA and CDR2 YSYEKL. The CDR3 contains 18 residues. The CDR3 loop reads CASSQVYKGAKGANVLTF. The CDR3 coding sequence is TGCGCCAGCAGCCAAGTGTATAAGGGGGCGAAAGGGGCCAACGTCCTGACTTTC.

The chain combines TRBV7-9 with TRBJ1-6, with TRBD1 matching 7 bases. The germline CDR1 and CDR2 sequences are SEHNR and FQNEAQ (reference sequence). The V and J ends lost 3 bases and 7 bases, in that order; junction bases with no gene match: 6. This CDR3 has 15 amino acids. Here the CDR3 DNA reads TGTGCCAGCAGCTTGTGGGACAGCGAGAATTCACCCCTCCACTTT. This gives the protein CASSLWDSENSPLHF.

This chain links TRBV13 with TRBJ2-2; 9 nucleotides line up with TRBD1. Germline V lookup: CDR1 PRHDT, CDR2 FYEKMQ (reference sequence). V dropped 1 base and J dropped 6; count of bases not matched to a gene: 6. The CDR3 is made up of 16 amino acids. The CDR3 is CASSLEGTGMPGELFF. The CDR3 DNA reads as TGTGCCAGCAGCTTAGAGGGGACAGGGATGCCCGGGGAGCTGTTTTTT.

The J gene is TRBJ1-1, the V gene TRBV10-3; a possible D gene is TRBD1 (5 bases). CDR3 length equals 12 residues. Germline CDR1 is ENHRY and CDR2 is SYGVKD. The germline V and J ends were trimmed by 1 base and 6 bases, with 6 bases remaining between them. The CDR3 loop is CAISEYRSEAFF. The DNA for the CDR3 is TGTGCCATCAGTGAGTACAGGTCTGAAGCTTTCTTT.

The gene calls are TRBV4-2 and TRBJ1-1; D is possibly TRBD1 (5 bases). In germline, CDR1 is LGHNA, CDR2 YNFKEQ. The germline V and J ends were trimmed by 1 base and 5 bases, with 14 bases remaining between them. The CDR3 spans 15 residues. The CDR3 DNA reads as TGTGCCAGCAGCCAAGTTAGCAGGGAGGATACTGAAGCTTTCTTT. Translation: CASSQVSREDTEAFF.

V usage is TRBV2 and J usage is TRBJ2-5; possible D gene TRBD1, 5 bases. The CDR3 has 12 amino acids. From germline, CDR1 is SNHLY and CDR2 FYNNEI. The V gene lost 5 bases and the J gene lost 5 bases, with 9 bases spanning the gap. CDR3 nucleotide sequence: TGTGCCAGCAGTCTGGGGCCGGAGACCCAGTACTTC. Protein product: CASSLGPETQYF.

The rearrangement joins TRBV9 to TRBJ1-1, with D unclear. Germline CDR1 SGDLS, CDR2 YYNGEE. V was cut by 3 bases and J by 1 base, with 10 bases left in between. The CDR3 contains 14 residues. The DNA of the CDR3 is TGTGCCAGCAGCGGAGGCCCGCAGAACACTGAAGCTTTCTTT. Residues: CASSGGPQNTEAFF. The complete variable domain, with remaining parts taken from reference TRBV9 and TRBJ1-1, reads DSGVTQTPKHLITATGQRVTLRCSPRSGDLSVYWYQQSLDQGLQFLIQYYNGEERAKGNILERFSAQQFPDLHSELNLSSLELGDSALYFCASSGGPQNTEAFFGQGTRLTVV.

V gene TRBV6-5 combines with J gene TRBJ1-2, with 7 positions matching TRBD1. The CDR3 has 15 amino acids. The germline gives CDR1 MNHEY, CDR2 SVGAGI. Unmatched junction bases numbered 12, after V lost 7 bases and J lost 4 bases. CDR3 in amino acids: CASTPWRGLGYGYTF. The CDR3 nucleotides are TGTGCCAGCACTCCCTGGAGGGGGCTTGGCTATGGCTACACCTTC.

V usage is TRBV11-2 and J usage is TRBJ2-1, with 11 bases aligning to TRBD2. From germline, CDR1 is SGHAT and CDR2 FQNNGV. The CDR3 covers 14 residues. Germline trimming cut 3 bases from V and 8 bases from J; bases unmatched to any gene: 3. The CDR3 DNA follows: TGTGCCAGCAGCTTCGGACTAGCGGGCGATGAGCAGTTCTTC. This gives the protein CASSFGLAGDEQFF.

The gene calls are TRBV2 and TRBJ2-7; TRBD2 might be the D (7 bases). Between the trimmed V and J ends, which lost 7 bases and 4 bases, there was a span of 20 bases. The CDR3 is 15 residues long. The germline V gene has CDR1 SNHLY and CDR2 FYNNEI. CDR3 nucleotide sequence: TGTGCCAGCAACCTAGGGGGGGAACTCCAATACGAGCAGTACTTC. As protein: CASNLGGELQYEQYF.

The J gene is TRBJ2-1, the V gene TRBV7-3; 9 bases agree with TRBD1. The trim removed 5 bases at V and 10 bases at J, leaving 6 bases unmatched. Germline V gene sequence: CDR1 SGHTA, CDR2 FQGTGA. This CDR3 contains 13 residues. CDR3 coding DNA: TGTGCCAGCAGCGCGGGACAGGGACGGGAGCAGTTCTTC. Its translation is CASSAGQGREQFF.

The rearrangement joins TRBV5-8 to TRBJ1-1; maybe TRBD1 (5 bases). The ends were cut back, 0 bases at V and 6 bases at J, with 21 bases in the middle. This CDR3 is 17 amino acids long. Germline V gene lookup returns CDR1 SGHTS and CDR2 YDEGEE. Written as DNA, the CDR3 is TGTGCCAGCAGCTTGGTCGTAACGTCGGGGGATGGGGCTGAAGCTTTCTTT. Translating it yields CASSLVVTSGDGAEAFF. The variable domain in full, with the rest retrieved from reference TRBV5-8 and TRBJ1-1, is EAGVTQSPTHLIKTRGQQATLRCSPISGHTSVYWYQQALGLGLQFLLWYDEGEERNRGNFPPRFSGRQFPNYSSELNVNALELEDSALYLCASSLVVTSGDGAEAFFGQGTRLTVV.

The rearrangement uses TRBV18 and TRBJ1-5; the D gene is possibly TRBD1 (5 bases). V lost 3 bases and J lost 1, with 10 bases in between. Germline assignment: CDR1 KGHSH and CDR2 LQKENI. CDR3 length: 15 amino acids. CDR3 DNA: TGTGCCAGCTCACCGGCGGGGGAAAGCAATCAGCCCCAGCATTTT. Translation gives CASSPAGESNQPQHF. The full variable domain, in which reference TRBV18 and TRBJ1-5 provide the parts outside the CDR3, is NAGVMQNPRHLVRRRGQEARLRCSPMKGHSHVYWYRQLPEEGLKFMVYLQKENIIDESGMPKERFSAEFPKEGPSILRIQQVVRGDSAAYFCASSPAGESNQPQHFGDGTRLSIL.

The V call is TRBV9, the J call TRBJ2-7; D possibly corresponds to TRBD1 (6 bases). This CDR3 is 16 amino acids long. The V gene lost 0 bases and the J gene lost 0 bases, with 13 bases spanning the gap. Germline loops: CDR1 SGDLS, CDR2 YYNGEE. CDR3 protein: CASSVDRTAFSYEQYF. CDR3 DNA sequence: TGTGCCAGCAGCGTAGATAGGACAGCCTTCTCCTACGAGCAGTACTTC. Drawing the rest from reference TRBV9 and TRBJ2-7, the complete variable domain is DSGVTQTPKHLITATGQRVTLRCSPRSGDLSVYWYQQSLDQGLQFLIQYYNGEERAKGNILERFSAQQFPDLHSELNLSSLELGDSALYFCASSVDRTAFSYEQYFGPGTRLTVT.

The chain joins TRBV2 to TRBJ2-7; 7 bases are a match to TRBD2. The CDR3 spans 16 residues. The germline V gene encodes CDR1 SNHLY and CDR2 FYNNEI. The V gene end was trimmed by 5 bases and the J gene end by 7 bases; junction bases not matched to a gene: 17. The CDR3 sequence: CASSLGLVRSGAEQYF. The DNA of the CDR3 is TGTGCCAGCAGTCTCGGACTAGTGAGGTCTGGGGCGGAGCAGTACTTC. The complete variable domain, with remaining parts taken from reference TRBV2 and TRBJ2-7, reads EPEVTQTPSHQVTQMGQEVILRCVPISNHLYFYWYRQILGQKVEFLVSFYNNEISEKSEIFDDQFSVERPDGSNFTLKIRSTKLEDSAMYFCASSLGLVRSGAEQYFGPGTRLTVT.

The chain joins TRBV6-1 to TRBJ1-2; no firm D call. V was clipped by 7 bases and J by 4 bases, with 13 bases between them. In germline, CDR1 is MNHNS, CDR2 SASEGT. This CDR3 is 13 amino acids long. CDR3 bases: TGTGCCAGCAAGCACAGTTATCCCTATGGCTACACCTTC. Encoded protein: CASKHSYPYGYTF.

The chain is built from TRBV5-5 and TRBJ2-5; TRBD1 is a possible D gene (5 bases). Germline V gene data show CDR1 as SGHKS and CDR2 as YYEKEE (reference sequence). There are 12 residues in the CDR3. The V end lost 5 bases, the J end lost 5 bases, and 10 bases lay between the germline ends. CDR3 nucleotide sequence: TGTGCCAGCAGTCAGACAGCTGAGACCCAGTACTTC. Translated, it gives CASSQTAETQYF.

The genes are TRBV5-1 and TRBJ2-1, with a possible D match to TRBD2 (7 bases). The CDR3 has 15 amino acids. CDR1 is SGHRS and CDR2 is YFSETQ in the germline V gene. V was shortened by 2 bases and J by 1 base, with 10 bases between the two germline ends. CDR3 amino acids: CASSLGGVSYNEQFF. CDR3 bases: TGCGCCAGCAGCTTAGGGGGGGTTTCCTACAATGAGCAGTTCTTC. The entire variable domain, with the rest obtained from reference TRBV5-1 and TRBJ2-1, is as follows: KAGVTQTPRYLIKTRGQQVTLSCSPISGHRSVSWYQQTPGQGLQFLFEYFSETQRNKGNFPGRFSGRQFSNSRSEMNVSTLELGDSALYLCASSLGGVSYNEQFFGPGTRLTVL.

The J gene is TRBJ1-2, the V gene TRBV4-2, with TRBD1 matching 7 bases. CDR1 and CDR2 from the germline V gene are LGHNA and YNFKEQ. The CDR3 extends over 14 amino acids. V shed 4 bases, J shed 4 bases, and the junction held 6 bases outside the gene matches. CDR3 coding DNA: TGTGCCAGCAGCCGTGAGGGGACAGCCTATGGCTACACCTTC. This translates into CASSREGTAYGYTF.

The rearrangement uses TRBV4-1 and TRBJ2-2; perhaps TRBD2 as D (6 bases). The germline V and J ends were trimmed by 3 bases and 4 bases, with 15 bases remaining between them. This CDR3 contains 16 residues. Germline V gene sequence: CDR1 MGHRA, CDR2 YSYEKL. CDR3 protein: CASSHRGSEGTGELFF. The DNA for the CDR3 is TGCGCCAGCAGCCACCGGGGGAGCGAGGGCACCGGGGAGCTGTTTTTT.

The J gene is TRBJ1-2, the V gene TRBV7-3, with a weak D call TRBD1 (5 bases). From germline, CDR1 is SGHTA and CDR2 FQGTGA. The CDR3 has 12 amino acids. V shed 3 bases and J shed 13 bases, with 15 bases lying between them. CDR3 residues: CASSFGSEQATF. For the CDR3, the DNA is TGTGCCAGCAGCTTTGGTTCGGAACAGGCCACCTTC.